This T cell receptor beta chain was identified during a study of OX40 agonist ivuxolimab in advanced cancers. Study-wide context: Patients were treated with intravenous ivuxolimab, dosed at 0.01 to 10 mg/kg and infused every 2 weeks.

Profiled with immunoSEQ multiplex PCR; TCRdb holds only in-frame clones, not every one. This sample has some 49,000 clones, with approximately 81% found just once. The CDR3 has 16 amino acids. The germline V gene has CDR1 SGHDT and CDR2 YYEEEE. Unmatched junction bases numbered 8, after V lost 5 bases and J lost 2 bases. The clonotype was recovered from an adult with an advanced solid tumor such as melanoma, head and neck, liver or kidney cancer. The material sequenced was CD4+ or CD8+ T cells sorted from blood, taken in a trial of the OX40 agonist ivuxolimab. This chain joins TRBV5-6 and TRBJ2-3; 10 positions agree with TRBD1. The CDR3 protein is CASSSTGTGATDTQYF. The CDR3 DNA reads as TGTGCCAGCAGTTCCACCGGGACAGGGGCCACAGATACGCAGTATTTT.